A selection of T cell receptor beta chains follows, all from one sample in a study of CD8+ T cells in alopecia areata. Data came from immunoSEQ multiplex PCR; TCRdb stores just in-frame clones and leaves some out. Among 150,000 to 200,000 clones listed, around 55% were seen once. The material sequenced was CD4+ T cells sorted from blood. Receptors originate from a human donor in good health. Both conserved end residues are part of each CDR3. D genes are given only for firm matches. For some rows the clone size is stated as once, few or many, or as a class when expanded; others skip it.

CDR3 length: 12
V gene: TRBV29-1
D gene: TRBD1
clone size: .
J gene: TRBJ1-1
CDR3 protein: CSAATGGTEAFF
CDR3 DNA: TGCAGCGCCGCGACAGGGGGCACTGAAGCTTTCTTT

CDR3 length: 13
V gene: TRBV2
D gene: .
clone size: few
J gene: TRBJ1-2
CDR3 protein: CASTRDWGGARTF
CDR3 DNA: TGTGCCAGCACCCGGGATTGGGGCGGGGCGCGTACCTTC

CDR3 length: 14
V gene: TRBV7-2
D gene: TRBD1
clone size: few
J gene: TRBJ1-2
CDR3 protein: CASSLQGQNYGYTF
CDR3 DNA: TGTGCCAGCAGCTTACAGGGACAGAACTATGGCTACACCTTC

CDR3 length: 13
V gene: TRBV23-1
D gene: .
clone size: .
J gene: TRBJ2-7
CDR3 protein: CASSLGDPYEQYF
CDR3 DNA: TGCGCCAGCAGTCTTGGGGATCCCTACGAGCAGTACTTC

CDR3 length: 22
V gene: TRBV30
D gene: TRBD2
clone size: .
J gene: TRBJ2-7
CDR3 protein: CAFRHRDGAGTSLFLQGFEQYF
CDR3 DNA: TGTGCCTTCCGACACCGGGATGGTGCCGGGACTAGCCTTTTCCTCCAGGGTTTCGAGCAGTACTTC

CDR3 length: 15
V gene: TRBV23-1
D gene: .
clone size: .
J gene: TRBJ2-5
CDR3 protein: CASKYRDPARETQYF
CDR3 DNA: TGCGCCAGCAAATACAGGGACCCCGCGAGAGAGACCCAGTACTTC

CDR3 length: 15
V gene: TRBV30
D gene: .
clone size: few
J gene: TRBJ1-1
CDR3 protein: CAWSEGRGSLLEAFF
CDR3 DNA: TGTGCCTGGAGTGAGGGACGGGGAAGCCTGCTTGAAGCTTTCTTT

CDR3 length: 14
V gene: TRBV29-1
D gene: .
clone size: .
J gene: TRBJ1-1
CDR3 protein: CSVVSHLSNTEAFF
CDR3 DNA: TGCAGCGTTGTCAGCCATTTATCGAACACTGAAGCTTTCTTT

CDR3 length: 14
V gene: TRBV27
D gene: .
clone size: .
J gene: TRBJ1-5
CDR3 protein: CASRVRGGNQPQHF
CDR3 DNA: TGTGCCAGCAGAGTACGGGGGGGCAATCAGCCCCAGCATTTT

CDR3 length: 12
V gene: TRBV29-1
D gene: .
clone size: .
J gene: TRBJ1-5
CDR3 protein: CSVTRDRAPQHF
CDR3 DNA: TGCAGCGTGACCCGGGACCGGGCGCCCCAGCATTTT

CDR3 length: 14
V gene: TRBV2
D gene: TRBD1
clone size: .
J gene: TRBJ2-5
CDR3 protein: CASSPDRGRETQYF
CDR3 DNA: TGTGCCAGCAGTCCTGACAGGGGGCGAGAGACCCAGTACTTC

CDR3 length: 15
V gene: TRBV5-1
D gene: .
clone size: .
J gene: TRBJ2-3
CDR3 protein: CASSLGLRDTDTQYF
CDR3 DNA: TGCGCCAGCAGCTTGGGGCTGCGGGACACAGATACGCAGTATTTT

CDR3 length: 12
V gene: TRBV29-1
D gene: .
clone size: few
J gene: TRBJ2-5
CDR3 protein: CSVPRGSETQYF
CDR3 DNA: TGCAGCGTCCCTCGAGGGTCCGAGACCCAGTACTTC

CDR3 length: 13
V gene: TRBV28
D gene: .
clone size: few
J gene: TRBJ1-5
CDR3 protein: CASSLDSKSAQHF
CDR3 DNA: TGTGCCAGCAGTTTAGATTCAAAAAGCGCCCAGCATTTT

CDR3 length: 15
V gene: TRBV6-6
D gene: TRBD1
clone size: .
J gene: TRBJ1-2
CDR3 protein: CASSSPTGIVDGYTF
CDR3 DNA: TGTGCCAGCAGTTCCCCGACAGGGATCGTCGACGGCTACACCTTC

CDR3 length: 13
V gene: TRBV5-6
D gene: .
clone size: .
J gene: TRBJ1-2
CDR3 protein: CASSFQGVGGYTF
CDR3 DNA: TGTGCCAGCAGCTTCCAAGGGGTAGGCGGCTACACCTTC

CDR3 length: 15
V gene: TRBV25-1
D gene: TRBD2
clone size: few
J gene: TRBJ2-1
CDR3 protein: CASRTSGRGYNEQFF
CDR3 DNA: TGTGCCAGCAGGACTAGCGGGAGAGGCTACAATGAGCAGTTCTTC

CDR3 length: 14
V gene: TRBV2
D gene: .
clone size: few
J gene: TRBJ2-7
CDR3 protein: CASSRAFRAYEQYF
CDR3 DNA: TGTGCCAGCAGCAGGGCATTTAGGGCCTACGAGCAGTACTTC

CDR3 length: 14
V gene: TRBV5-1
D gene: .
clone size: .
J gene: TRBJ2-7
CDR3 protein: CASSLAPHTYEQYF
CDR3 DNA: TGCGCCAGCAGCTTGGCTCCCCACACCTACGAGCAGTACTTC

CDR3 length: 16
V gene: TRBV4-1
D gene: TRBD2
clone size: few
J gene: TRBJ2-3
CDR3 protein: CASSRGLAGVSNTQYF
CDR3 DNA: TGCGCCAGCAGCCGGGGACTAGCGGGAGTGTCGAATACGCAGTATTTT

CDR3 length: 12
V gene: TRBV29-1
D gene: .
clone size: .
J gene: TRBJ2-1
CDR3 protein: CSGYGGYNEQFF
CDR3 DNA: TGCAGTGGGTACGGGGGCTACAATGAGCAGTTCTTC

CDR3 length: 15
V gene: TRBV6-1
D gene: TRBD1
clone size: few
J gene: TRBJ2-2
CDR3 protein: CASKLDRANTGELFF
CDR3 DNA: TGTGCCAGCAAGTTGGACAGGGCTAACACCGGGGAGCTGTTTTTT

CDR3 length: 14
V gene: TRBV6-5
D gene: TRBD1
clone size: .
J gene: TRBJ1-3
CDR3 protein: CASKLQGTGNTIYF
CDR3 DNA: TGTGCCAGCAAGCTACAGGGGACTGGAAACACCATATATTTT

CDR3 length: 15
V gene: TRBV28
D gene: TRBD1
clone size: .
J gene: TRBJ2-7
CDR3 protein: CASSLPDRGPYEQYF
CDR3 DNA: TGTGCCAGCAGTTTACCGGACAGGGGCCCGTACGAGCAGTACTTC

CDR3 length: 16
V gene: TRBV29-1
D gene: .
clone size: .
J gene: TRBJ2-1
CDR3 protein: CSVEPALAVGYNEQFF
CDR3 DNA: TGCAGCGTTGAACCCGCGCTAGCTGTAGGCTACAATGAGCAGTTCTTC

CDR3 length: 13
V gene: TRBV6-1
D gene: .
clone size: .
J gene: TRBJ1-1
CDR3 protein: CASSVGGESEAFF
CDR3 DNA: TGTGCCAGCAGTGTGGGGGGAGAGAGTGAAGCTTTCTTT

CDR3 length: 12
V gene: TRBV5-1
D gene: .
clone size: .
J gene: TRBJ2-5
CDR3 protein: CASSSGEETQYF
CDR3 DNA: TGCGCCAGCAGCAGCGGAGAAGAGACCCAGTACTTC

CDR3 length: 14
V gene: TRBV29-1
D gene: .
clone size: .
J gene: TRBJ2-3
CDR3 protein: CSVDKGGPTDTQYF
CDR3 DNA: TGCAGCGTTGATAAGGGGGGCCCCACAGATACGCAGTATTTT

CDR3 length: 11
V gene: TRBV30
D gene: .
clone size: .
J gene: TRBJ1-1
CDR3 protein: CAWRIRFEAFF
CDR3 DNA: TGTGCCTGGAGAATCAGGTTTGAAGCTTTCTTT

CDR3 length: 19
V gene: TRBV9
D gene: .
clone size: few
J gene: TRBJ2-1
CDR3 protein: CASSVATETGASVDNEQFF
CDR3 DNA: TGTGCCAGCAGCGTAGCTACGGAGACGGGAGCGTCGGTGGACAATGAGCAGTTCTTC

CDR3 length: 13
V gene: TRBV6-1
D gene: .
clone size: .
J gene: TRBJ2-1
CDR3 protein: CASRLLGLNEQFF
CDR3 DNA: TGTGCCAGCAGGCTCTTGGGCCTCAATGAGCAGTTCTTC

CDR3 length: 13
V gene: TRBV5-1
D gene: .
clone size: .
J gene: TRBJ1-5
CDR3 protein: CASSLTSSGSQHF
CDR3 DNA: TGCGCCAGCAGCTTAACGTCCTCTGGGTCCCAGCATTTT

CDR3 length: 13
V gene: TRBV2
D gene: .
clone size: .
J gene: TRBJ2-3
CDR3 protein: CASRQGSTDTQYF
CDR3 DNA: TGTGCCAGCAGACAGGGTTCCACAGATACGCAGTATTTT